The 14 T cell receptor beta chains in this list originate from one sample, sequenced in a study of esophageal squamous cell carcinoma under preoperative chemotherapy. TCRdb reprocessed the PCR reads with MiXCR, giving one entry per CDR3 protein. The sample shows some 11,000 distinct CDR3 sequences, 63% of them seen only once. Time point of the sample: after preoperative PTX-NDP chemotherapy. Sampling was conducted from a patient given preoperative chemotherapy. The receptors come from a human donor with esophageal squamous cell carcinoma. The donor label of this sample is uncertain.

This chain uses TRBV7-2 with TRBJ1-1, with D maybe TRBD1 (5 bases). The germline CDR1 and CDR2 sequences are SGHTA and FQGNSA. The CDR3 has 12 amino acids. The germline V and J ends were trimmed by 4 bases and 4 bases, with 7 bases remaining between them. CDR3 coding DNA: TGTGCCAGCAGCTACAGGTCCACTGAAGCTTTCTTT. Its translation: CASSYRSTEAFF.

The chain has TRBV7-3 and TRBJ2-3; no reliable D call. CDR1 is SGHTA, CDR2 FQGTGA, per germline. This CDR3 comprises 14 residues. The V end lost 2 bases, the J end lost 6 bases, and 12 bases lay between the germline ends. The CDR3 reads CASSLSGRADTQYF. The CDR3 DNA follows: TGTGCCAGCAGCTTATCGGGCCGGGCGGATACGCAGTATTTT.

This chain joins TRBV7-8 and TRBJ2-5, with 8 bases aligning to TRBD2. The DNA end is more similar to TRBJ2-1, so the J call may be wrong. The germline gives CDR1 SGHVS, CDR2 FQNEAQ. The length of the CDR3 is 14 residues. In nucleotides, the CDR3 is TGTGCCAGCGGCACAAGCGGGAGAGGAGAGACCCAGTTCTTC. It codes for CASGTSGRGETQFF.

For the CDR3, the DNA is TGTGCCAGCAGCTTAAAGGGAGGGACTAGCGACTACGAGCAGTACTTC. This sequence encodes CASSLKGGTSDYEQYF. The gene calls are TRBV7-2 and TRBJ2-5; 10 bases are shared with TRBD2. The end of the DNA is better explained by TRBJ2-7, so the J call may be wrong. The CDR3 spans 16 residues. Germline loops: CDR1 SGHTA, CDR2 FQGNSA.

This clonotype has a handful of counts. This chain joins TRBV6-1 and TRBJ1-3; D remains ambiguous. The CDR3 loop spans 13 amino acids. V dropped 6 bases and J dropped 0 bases, with 6 bases sitting between them. Germline V CDR1 and CDR2: MNHNS, SASEGT. DNA for the CDR3: TGTGCCAGCAGCGACAACTCTGGAAACACCATATATTTT. It yields the protein CASSDNSGNTIYF.

The genes are TRBV6-1 and TRBJ2-1; 7 positions match TRBD2. The end of the DNA aligns better with TRBJ2-5, so the J call may be wrong. CDR3 length: 20 amino acids. From germline, CDR1 is MNHNS and CDR2 SASEGT. The CDR3 DNA reads TGTGCCAGCAGCTCACGAGGTCTGCGCTCGGGGGGAGCGGACACAGAGACCCAGTACTTC. Translating gives CASSSRGLRSGGADTETQYF.

This chain links TRBV7-2 with TRBJ2-1; 7 nucleotides line up with TRBD2. The germline V gene has CDR1 SGHTA and CDR2 FQGNSA. CDR3 length: 14 residues. Trimming removed 5 bases from V and 13 bases from J; junction bases left unmatched: 14. The CDR3 loop reads CASSPGGSRAIQFF. In nucleotides, the CDR3 is TGTGCCAGCAGCCCAGGCGGGAGCAGGGCCATTCAGTTCTTC.

The rearrangement joins TRBV19 to TRBJ2-3; a possible D gene is TRBD2 (5 bases). The ends were cut back, 5 bases at V and 0 bases at J, with 18 bases in the middle. This CDR3 comprises 17 residues. Germline V lookup: CDR1 LNHDA, CDR2 SQIVND (reference sequence). The CDR3 is CASSSLVVRGSTDTQYF. The CDR3 DNA reads as TGTGCCAGTAGTTCCCTTGTGGTACGGGGAAGCACAGATACGCAGTATTTT.

This chain connects TRBV6-1 to TRBJ2-1; perhaps TRBD2 as D (5 bases). The CDR3 is 19 residues long. V lost 0 bases and J lost 6, with 24 bases in between. Germline assignment: CDR1 MNHNS and CDR2 SASEGT. This CDR3 reads CASSEAPLVQDSTINEQFF. CDR3 sequence (DNA): TGTGCCAGCAGTGAAGCCCCTCTAGTTCAGGACTCTACCATCAATGAGCAGTTCTTC.

The gene calls are TRBV7-6 and TRBJ2-5; 12 bases agree with TRBD2. V shed 2 bases, J shed 1 base, and the junction held 2 bases outside the gene matches. Per the germline V gene, CDR1 is SGHVS and CDR2 is FNYEAQ. The CDR3 is made up of 16 amino acids. The CDR3 coding sequence is TGTGCCAGCAGCTTAAGGACTAGCGGGGTCCAAGAGACCCAGTACTTC. It codes for CASSLRTSGVQETQYF.

Ten or more counts support this clonotype. The chain uses TRBV27 and TRBJ2-2; possibly TRBD1 or TRBD2 for D (7 bases each). This CDR3 region has 15 residues. V was shortened by 10 bases and J by 5 bases, with 20 bases between the two germline ends. CDR1 is MNHEY, CDR2 SMNVEV, per germline (reference sequence). The CDR3 coding sequence is TGTGCCACCAGAGGGAGGGGGCGAGGGACCGGGGAGCTGTTTTTT. This encodes CATRGRGRGTGELFF.

The genes are TRBV11-2 and TRBJ2-2; the D is unclear. The CDR3 spans 14 residues. Germline V gene sequence: CDR1 SGHAT, CDR2 FQNNGV. Trimming stripped 0 bases from V and 5 bases from J, with 7 bases between. CDR3 sequence: CASSLEIRTGELFF. The DNA for the CDR3 is TGTGCCAGCAGCTTAGAGATCCGTACCGGGGAGCTGTTTTTT.

CDR3 sequence reads: CASRRSGTGDNEQYF. CDR3 coding DNA: TGTGCCAGCAGACGAAGCGGGACAGGGGACAATGAGCAGTACTTC. This rearrangement joins TRBV7-9 to TRBJ2-1; 10 nucleotides agree with TRBD1. The J call is in doubt because the DNA end fits TRBJ2-7 better. Germline assignment: CDR1 SEHNR and CDR2 FQNEAQ (reference sequence). The CDR3 runs to 15 residues.

In its sample, this clonotype was seen a few times. The chain is built from TRBV5-1 and TRBJ2-1, with D tentatively TRBD2 (5 bases). V lost 4 bases and J lost 8, with 13 bases in between. The CDR3 spans 13 residues. The germline gives CDR1 SGHRS, CDR2 YFSETQ. CDR3 sequence: CASSTQEGDEQFF. CDR3 in DNA: TGCGCCAGCAGCACCCAAGAGGGCGATGAGCAGTTCTTC.